This T cell receptor (beta chain) was retrieved from a study of beta chain features in type 1 diabetes. CDR1 is SGHRS, CDR2 YFSETQ, per germline. The CDR3 is made up of 16 amino acids. V lost 4 bases to trimming and J lost 2 bases; unmatched junction nucleotides: 9. The study reverse transcribed the entire isolated RNA, so it sequenced expressed TCRB transcripts. Assay used: immunoSEQ multiplex PCR; TCRdb lists only in-frame clones, some missing. The table records more than 120,000 clones, more than 10% of them present only once. This clone has just a few counts. The antigen remains unidentified. Whole-study results and caveats: A closer apparent resemblance between naive, central memory and Treg TCRB repertoires was seen in patients than in healthy donors. Junctions at VDJ sites from type 1 diabetes patients had fewer insertions and more deletions. When Type 1 diabetes patients were examined, their TCRB CDR3s proved moderately but significantly shorter in all four CD4+ subsets.

Central memory, naive, regulatory and stem cell-like memory CD4+ cells were sorted by CD45RO/CCR7/CD25/CD127/CD95/CD27. The sample consisted of central memory CD4+ T cells from blood. The chain is built from TRBV5-1 and TRBJ2-1; 7 bases align to TRBD2. The source is a man between 18 and 35 years old with type 1 diabetes. Here the CDR3 DNA reads TGCGCCAGCAGCCCTCTGCTAGCGGATCCCTACAATGAGCAGTTCTTC. Amino acid sequence: CASSPLLADPYNEQFF.